The rows below give T cell receptor beta chains drawn from one sample of a study of ipilimumab plus nivolumab after autologous stem cell transplantation. The protocol was immunoSEQ multiplex PCR, while the TCRdb copy is restricted to in-frame clones and leaves out a portion. Of about 15,000 clones in the sample, roughly 74% were seen once. Sequenced material: PBMCs, taken in a trial of ipilimumab plus nivolumab as post-transplant consolidation. Receptor source: a male donor with primary mediastinal lymphoma. The CDR3 runs from the conserved cysteine through the conserved F or W. Fields, in order: clone size, D gene, CDR3 length, V gene, J gene, CDR3 protein, CDR3 DNA. The D gene is left open where the match is weak. The size field is filled for only some rows; it gives once, few, many or a size class.

abundance: NA; d_gene: NA; len: 17; v_gene: TRBV6-1; j_gene: TRBJ1-4; CDR3aa: CASSEALGGATNEKLFF; CDR3nt: TGTGCCAGCAGTGAAGCGCTTGGGGGGGCAACTAATGAAAAACTGTTTTTT
abundance: NA; d_gene: TRBD2; len: 14; v_gene: TRBV7-9; j_gene: TRBJ2-2; CDR3aa: CATRTSGSTGELFF; CDR3nt: TGTGCCACCCGGACTAGCGGGAGCACCGGGGAGCTGTTTTTT
abundance: NA; d_gene: TRBD1; len: 14; v_gene: TRBV19; j_gene: TRBJ1-5; CDR3aa: CASQGQGSNQPQHF; CDR3nt: TGTGCCAGCCAGGGACAGGGCAGCAATCAGCCCCAGCATTTT
abundance: NA; d_gene: TRBD2; len: 15; v_gene: TRBV27; j_gene: TRBJ2-6; CDR3aa: CASRRGGAGANVLTF; CDR3nt: TGTGCCAGCAGGCGTGGGGGGGCTGGGGCCAACGTCCTGACTTTC
abundance: NA; d_gene: TRBD1; len: 13; v_gene: TRBV25-1; j_gene: TRBJ1-6; CDR3aa: CASEEGAGSPLHF; CDR3nt: TGTGCCAGCGAGGAGGGGGCCGGATCACCCCTCCACTTT
abundance: NA; d_gene: NA; len: 11; v_gene: TRBV19; j_gene: TRBJ2-3; CDR3aa: CASSTTDTQYF; CDR3nt: TGTGCCAGTAGCACAACAGATACGCAGTATTTT
abundance: medium-sized; d_gene: NA; len: 12; v_gene: TRBV9; j_gene: TRBJ1-1; CDR3aa: CASSVAGAEAFF; CDR3nt: TGTGCCAGCAGCGTAGCTGGTGCTGAAGCTTTCTTT
abundance: NA; d_gene: TRBD2; len: 15; v_gene: TRBV7-9; j_gene: TRBJ2-3; CDR3aa: CASSAGLAGGDTQYF; CDR3nt: TGTGCCAGCAGCGCCGGACTAGCGGGGGGAGATACGCAGTATTTT
abundance: NA; d_gene: TRBD2; len: 17; v_gene: TRBV5-1; j_gene: TRBJ2-3; CDR3aa: CASSPPPSGRGADTQYF; CDR3nt: TGCGCCAGCAGCCCACCTCCTAGCGGACGGGGTGCAGATACGCAGTATTTT
abundance: few; d_gene: NA; len: 11; v_gene: TRBV10-2; j_gene: TRBJ2-1; CDR3aa: CASSDYNEQFF; CDR3nt: TGCGCCAGCAGTGACTACAATGAGCAGTTCTTC
abundance: NA; d_gene: NA; len: 11; v_gene: TRBV5-1; j_gene: TRBJ1-1; CDR3aa: CASKGETEAFF; CDR3nt: TGCGCCAGCAAAGGTGAGACTGAAGCTTTCTTT
abundance: NA; d_gene: NA; len: 13; v_gene: TRBV27; j_gene: TRBJ1-5; CDR3aa: CASIGADVLPQHF; CDR3nt: TGTGCCAGCATAGGGGCAGACGTATTGCCCCAGCATTTT
abundance: NA; d_gene: NA; len: 16; v_gene: TRBV27; j_gene: TRBJ2-1; CDR3aa: CASSLNQLPSYNEQFF; CDR3nt: TGTGCCAGCAGTCTCAACCAGCTACCCTCCTACAATGAGCAGTTCTTC
abundance: once; d_gene: NA; len: 14; v_gene: TRBV21-1; j_gene: TRBJ1-3; CDR3aa: CASRLQHARNTIYF; CDR3nt: TGTGCCAGCAGGCTACAACACGCACGAAACACCATATATTTT
abundance: NA; d_gene: NA; len: 14; v_gene: TRBV14; j_gene: TRBJ2-7; CDR3aa: CASSQEWLSYEQYF; CDR3nt: TGTGCCAGCAGCCAAGAATGGCTTAGCTACGAGCAGTACTTC
abundance: NA; d_gene: NA; len: 14; v_gene: TRBV19; j_gene: TRBJ2-7; CDR3aa: CASSMRRVSDEQYF; CDR3nt: TGTGCCAGTAGTATGCGAAGGGTTAGCGACGAGCAGTACTTC
abundance: NA; d_gene: NA; len: 17; v_gene: TRBV18; j_gene: TRBJ1-6; CDR3aa: CASSPPGSLAYNSPLHF; CDR3nt: TGTGCCAGCTCACCACCGGGCAGCCTTGCTTATAATTCACCCCTCCACTTT
abundance: NA; d_gene: NA; len: 13; v_gene: TRBV29-1; j_gene: TRBJ1-2; CDR3aa: CSVVGVGRAGYTF; CDR3nt: TGCAGCGTTGTGGGGGTTGGCCGAGCTGGCTACACCTTC
abundance: few; d_gene: NA; len: 13; v_gene: TRBV7-9; j_gene: TRBJ1-2; CDR3aa: CASSLGTAWGYTF; CDR3nt: TGTGCCAGCAGCTTAGGGACAGCTTGGGGCTACACCTTC
abundance: once; d_gene: TRBD2; len: 17; v_gene: TRBV6-1; j_gene: TRBJ2-1; CDR3aa: CASSALGLASSYNEQFF; CDR3nt: TGTGCCAGCAGTGCTTTGGGACTAGCTAGCTCCTACAATGAGCAGTTCTTC
abundance: NA; d_gene: TRBD1; len: 14; v_gene: TRBV6-5; j_gene: TRBJ1-6; CDR3aa: CASSRQGFDSPLHF; CDR3nt: TGTGCCAGCAGTCGACAGGGGTTCGATTCACCCCTCCACTTT
abundance: NA; d_gene: NA; len: 16; v_gene: TRBV18; j_gene: TRBJ2-2; CDR3aa: CASSLRYMGNTGELFF; CDR3nt: TGTGCCAGCTCACTGCGATACATGGGTAACACCGGGGAGCTGTTTTTT
abundance: NA; d_gene: TRBD1; len: 16; v_gene: TRBV5-1; j_gene: TRBJ2-3; CDR3aa: CASSLAGPGGLDTQYF; CDR3nt: TGCGCCAGCAGCTTGGCTGGCCCAGGGGGCCTTGATACGCAGTATTTT
abundance: few; d_gene: TRBD1; len: 15; v_gene: TRBV6-1; j_gene: TRBJ1-1; CDR3aa: CASSEGGTDILEAFF; CDR3nt: TGTGCCAGCAGTGAAGGAGGGACAGATATACTAGAAGCTTTCTTT
abundance: NA; d_gene: NA; len: 14; v_gene: TRBV7-6; j_gene: TRBJ1-4; CDR3aa: CASSFEGGGGKLFF; CDR3nt: TGTGCCAGCAGCTTCGAGGGGGGGGGCGGAAAACTGTTTTTT
abundance: NA; d_gene: NA; len: 16; v_gene: TRBV13; j_gene: TRBJ2-4; CDR3aa: CASSTSSFLAKNIQYF; CDR3nt: TGTGCCAGCAGCACATCGTCCTTCCTAGCCAAAAACATTCAGTACTTC
abundance: NA; d_gene: TRBD2; len: 11; v_gene: TRBV7-9; j_gene: TRBJ2-3; CDR3aa: CASSRLAGTHF; CDR3nt: TGTGCCAGCAGCCGTTTAGCGGGAACTCATTTT
abundance: few; d_gene: NA; len: 15; v_gene: TRBV7-9; j_gene: TRBJ2-5; CDR3aa: CASSPEGDTQETQYF; CDR3nt: TGTGCCAGCAGCCCAGAGGGAGACACACAAGAGACCCAGTACTTC
abundance: NA; d_gene: NA; len: 15; v_gene: TRBV5-1; j_gene: TRBJ2-5; CDR3aa: CASRVGVVPGETQYF; CDR3nt: TGCGCCAGCAGGGTGGGGGTAGTCCCCGGAGAGACCCAGTACTTC
abundance: NA; d_gene: NA; len: 15; v_gene: TRBV6-5; j_gene: TRBJ1-5; CDR3aa: CASSYIQGGGQPQHF; CDR3nt: TGTGCCAGCAGTTACATACAGGGCGGCGGTCAGCCCCAGCATTTT
abundance: NA; d_gene: NA; len: 16; v_gene: TRBV28; j_gene: TRBJ2-3; CDR3aa: CASSLSGLVSTDTQYF; CDR3nt: TGTGCCAGCAGTTTATCCGGCCTAGTAAGCACAGATACGCAGTATTTT
abundance: once; d_gene: NA; len: 16; v_gene: TRBV13; j_gene: TRBJ1-3; CDR3aa: CASSTDVGDSGNTIYF; CDR3nt: TGTGCCAGCAGCACGGATGTCGGGGACTCTGGAAACACCATATATTTT
abundance: NA; d_gene: NA; len: 15; v_gene: TRBV5-6; j_gene: TRBJ1-3; CDR3aa: CASSLTGRSGNTIYF; CDR3nt: TGTGCCAGCAGCTTGACAGGCCGCTCTGGAAACACCATATATTTT
abundance: NA; d_gene: TRBD1; len: 14; v_gene: TRBV28; j_gene: TRBJ1-5; CDR3aa: CASGDREAGQPQHF; CDR3nt: TGTGCCAGCGGAGACAGGGAAGCGGGTCAGCCCCAGCATTTT
abundance: NA; d_gene: NA; len: 16; v_gene: TRBV11-2; j_gene: TRBJ1-1; CDR3aa: CASSLAVGRGNTEAFF; CDR3nt: TGTGCCAGCAGCTTAGCAGTCGGGAGAGGGAACACTGAAGCTTTCTTT
abundance: NA; d_gene: NA; len: 14; v_gene: TRBV27; j_gene: TRBJ1-1; CDR3aa: CASSPGHRNTEAFF; CDR3nt: TGTGCCAGCAGTCCGGGACATCGGAACACTGAAGCTTTCTTT
abundance: NA; d_gene: NA; len: 16; v_gene: TRBV6-6; j_gene: TRBJ1-1; CDR3aa: CASSYPPTGRNTEAFF; CDR3nt: TGTGCCAGCAGTTACCCTCCGACAGGAAGGAACACTGAAGCTTTCTTT
abundance: NA; d_gene: NA; len: 15; v_gene: TRBV4-1; j_gene: TRBJ2-2; CDR3aa: CASSRGTANTGELFF; CDR3nt: TGCGCCAGCAGCCGCGGGACAGCGAACACCGGGGAGCTGTTTTTT
abundance: NA; d_gene: NA; len: 15; v_gene: TRBV27; j_gene: TRBJ1-1; CDR3aa: CASSLYVTGDTEAFF; CDR3nt: TGTGCCAGCAGTTTATATGTGACGGGGGACACTGAAGCTTTCTTT
abundance: NA; d_gene: NA; len: 15; v_gene: TRBV18; j_gene: TRBJ1-5; CDR3aa: CASSPRQISNQPQHF; CDR3nt: TGTGCCAGCTCACCCCGGCAGATTAGCAATCAGCCCCAGCATTTT
abundance: NA; d_gene: NA; len: 16; v_gene: TRBV21-1; j_gene: TRBJ1-3; CDR3aa: CASSKAKGARGNTIYF; CDR3nt: TGTGCCAGCAGCAAAGCAAAAGGGGCGCGTGGAAACACCATATATTTT
abundance: NA; d_gene: TRBD1; len: 19; v_gene: TRBV5-5; j_gene: TRBJ2-2; CDR3aa: CASSYQTTGGIINTGELFF; CDR3nt: TGTGCCAGCAGCTACCAAACGACAGGGGGCATTATCAACACCGGGGAGCTGTTTTTT
abundance: NA; d_gene: NA; len: 14; v_gene: TRBV30; j_gene: TRBJ2-7; CDR3aa: CAWSQQVSSYEQYF; CDR3nt: TGTGCCTGGAGTCAACAGGTCAGCTCCTACGAGCAGTACTTC
abundance: NA; d_gene: NA; len: 13; v_gene: TRBV25-1; j_gene: TRBJ1-2; CDR3aa: CASSEIKGWRYTF; CDR3nt: TGTGCCAGCAGTGAAATAAAGGGCTGGCGCTACACCTTC
abundance: NA; d_gene: TRBD1; len: 16; v_gene: TRBV6-1; j_gene: TRBJ1-3; CDR3aa: CASSVGQPSSGNTIYF; CDR3nt: TGTGCCAGCAGTGTGGGACAGCCGAGCTCTGGAAACACCATATATTTT
abundance: NA; d_gene: TRBD2; len: 18; v_gene: TRBV7-3; j_gene: TRBJ2-1; CDR3aa: CASSLMWGRAGTYNEQFF; CDR3nt: TGTGCCAGCAGCTTAATGTGGGGGAGGGCCGGGACCTACAATGAGCAGTTCTTC
abundance: NA; d_gene: NA; len: 13; v_gene: TRBV25-1; j_gene: TRBJ1-1; CDR3aa: CASSQGPYTEAFF; CDR3nt: TGTGCCAGCAGCCAGGGGCCCTACACTGAAGCTTTCTTT
abundance: NA; d_gene: TRBD1; len: 15; v_gene: TRBV19; j_gene: TRBJ1-5; CDR3aa: CASSPTGGVNQPQHF; CDR3nt: TGTGCCAGTAGTCCCACAGGGGGGGTCAATCAGCCCCAGCATTTT
abundance: NA; d_gene: NA; len: 14; v_gene: TRBV14; j_gene: TRBJ2-1; CDR3aa: CASSTGRRSSEQFF; CDR3nt: TGTGCCAGCAGCACCGGACGGCGTTCAAGTGAGCAGTTCTTC
abundance: few; d_gene: NA; len: 15; v_gene: TRBV5-1; j_gene: TRBJ2-7; CDR3aa: CASSLIGDAPNEQYF; CDR3nt: TGCGCCAGCAGCTTGATCGGGGACGCCCCCAACGAGCAGTACTTC
abundance: NA; d_gene: NA; len: 14; v_gene: TRBV5-1; j_gene: TRBJ1-2; CDR3aa: CASSLVQANYGYTF; CDR3nt: TGCGCCAGCAGCTTGGTACAGGCGAACTATGGCTACACCTTC
abundance: NA; d_gene: NA; len: 14; v_gene: TRBV6-5; j_gene: TRBJ2-7; CDR3aa: CASSLGQTSWEQYF; CDR3nt: TGTGCCAGCAGCCTGGGCCAAACCTCTTGGGAGCAGTACTTC
abundance: NA; d_gene: NA; len: 15; v_gene: TRBV7-9; j_gene: TRBJ2-3; CDR3aa: CASRGGGQSTDTQYF; CDR3nt: TGTGCCAGCAGAGGGGGGGGACAGAGCACAGATACGCAGTATTTT